What follows are 27 T cell receptor beta chains derived from one specimen sequenced in a study of shared clonotypes between healthy human individuals (TCRdb year 2020). Library preparation used the immunoSEQ multiplex PCR assay. TCRdb took this table from immuneACCESS and kept in-frame rearrangements with V and J called. Such tables lack part of the clones; where checked against another copy, unresolved V genes explain under half of the gap, and the rest is unexplained. In all, the sample holds about 2 million clones, and about 95% of those were seen once. Clones ranked in the top ten supply more than 0.1% of the sample. The sample taken for sequencing was naive CD4+ T cells sorted from blood. The sample's cell subset or site, from its label and the paper: CD45RA+ positively selected. All receptors derive from a man aged 18 to 30 in good health.

Here the CDR3 reads CAWSSEGGSSYGYTF. The CDR3 region has the DNA TGTGCCTGGAGTTCAGAGGGGGGGTCCAGCTATGGCTACACCTTC. The V call is TRBV30, the J call TRBJ1-2, with D possibly matching TRBD1 (6 bases). CDR1 is GTSNPN, CDR2 SVGIG, per germline (reference sequence). The CDR3 spans 15 residues. The V gene lost 2 bases and the J gene lost 4 bases, with 17 bases spanning the gap.

The V gene is TRBV5-1, the J gene TRBJ2-2, with a weak D call TRBD1 (6 bases). CDR3 length: 17 amino acids. V lost 4 bases and J lost 6, with 22 bases in between. The germline gives CDR1 SGHRS, CDR2 YFSETQ. Here the CDR3 reads CASSQGNGAGVPGELFF. DNA of the CDR3: TGCGCCAGCAGCCAGGGGAACGGGGCAGGAGTGCCCGGGGAGCTGTTTTTT.

The V call is TRBV28, the J call TRBJ1-6; 7 bases line up with TRBD1. V was clipped by 4 bases and J by 6 bases; unmatched bases: 9. There are 16 residues in the CDR3. CDR1 and CDR2 from the germline V gene are MDHEN and SYDVKM. The CDR3 reads CASSSLTGRVNSPLHF. CDR3 DNA sequence: TGTGCCAGCAGTTCCCTGACAGGGAGGGTTAATTCACCCCTCCACTTT.

The chain employs TRBV7-9 and TRBJ2-2; no clear D. The CDR3 consists of 16 residues. V lost 5 bases and J 4 bases, leaving 17 bases between the germline ends. Germline lookup yields CDR1 SEHNR and CDR2 FQNEAQ (reference sequence). The CDR3 coding sequence is TGTGCCAGCAGCCCCCGGTTCGCTTTGGGCACCGGGGAGCTGTTTTTT. Its protein is CASSPRFALGTGELFF.

The V call is TRBV6-1, the J call TRBJ1-2; D gene ambiguous. The germline V and J ends were trimmed by 2 bases and 4 bases, with 14 bases remaining between them. CDR1 and CDR2 from the germline V gene are MNHNS and SASEGT. This CDR3 comprises 15 residues. In DNA form, the CDR3 reads TGTGCCAGCAGTGAACCAGGCTATGAGTTCTATGGCTACACCTTC. Protein sequence: CASSEPGYEFYGYTF.

With respect to this clone: A single base separates this from a much larger clone, so it may be a read error. This chain links TRBV28 with TRBJ1-1, with D uncertain. The CDR3 loop spans 11 amino acids. Germline V gene sequence: CDR1 MDHEN, CDR2 SYDVKM. In DNA form, the CDR3 reads TGTGCCAGCAACCTTCCCACTAAAGCTTTCTTT. It is translated as CASNLPTKAFF.

In its sample, this clone was seen once. This rearrangement joins TRBV7-6 to TRBJ1-4, with D possibly being TRBD1 (6 bases). Trimming took off 5 bases at V and 0 bases at J, with 13 bases between the two ends. The germline CDR1 and CDR2 sequences are SGHVS and FNYEAQ. The CDR3 is 16 amino acids. Here the CDR3 reads CASSSRTAATNEKLFF. The CDR3 coding sequence is TGTGCCAGCAGCAGCCGGACAGCTGCAACTAATGAAAAACTGTTTTTT.

The genes are TRBV14 and TRBJ2-3; the D gene is possibly TRBD1 (6 bases). This CDR3 has 16 residues. V lost 2 bases to trimming and J lost 0 bases, with 12 bases between them. Germline V gene sequence: CDR1 SGHDN, CDR2 FVKESK. This CDR3 is CASSQRTATSTDTQYF. The CDR3 DNA sequence: TGTGCCAGCAGCCAACGGACAGCTACTAGCACAGATACGCAGTATTTT.

The CDR3 sequence: CASIMGSANYGYTF. The CDR3 DNA follows: TGTGCCAGCATTATGGGGAGTGCTAACTATGGCTACACCTTC. The J gene is TRBJ1-2, the V gene TRBV6-1, with D unclear. V lost 7 bases, J lost 0 bases, and 12 bases lay in between. The germline gives CDR1 MNHNS, CDR2 SASEGT. The CDR3 has 14 residues.

The sample holds one count of this clone. This chain links TRBV11-2 with TRBJ1-3; perhaps TRBD1 as D (5 bases). Per germline, CDR1 SGHAT and CDR2 FQNNGV. The CDR3 totals 13 residues. Trimming stripped 5 bases from V and 9 bases from J, with 14 bases between. The CDR3 region is CASSPQVGGTIYF. CDR3 in DNA: TGTGCCAGCAGCCCACAGGTGGGGGGCACCATATATTTT.

The chain links TRBV21-1 to TRBJ1-2; TRBD1 reflects the table's D call only, with no check against the DNA. TRBV21-1 is a pseudogene locus. The CDR3 spans 13 residues. CDR3 sequence reads: CASSKPGTGSYTF. CDR3 in DNA: TGTGCCAGCAGCAAACCCGGGACAGGGAGCTACACCTTC.

With respect to this clone: Additional DNA sequences in this sample encode the identical CDR3. The chain carries TRBV2 and TRBJ2-1; no clear D gene. The V and J ends lost 5 bases and 3 bases respectively, with 2 bases between them. CDR1 is SNHLY and CDR2 is FYNNEI in the germline V gene. This CDR3 region has 11 residues. The CDR3 reads CASSLYNEQFF. In DNA form, the CDR3 reads TGTGCCAGCAGTCTCTACAATGAGCAGTTCTTC. The complete variable domain, with remaining parts taken from reference TRBV2 and TRBJ2-1, reads EPEVTQTPSHQVTQMGQEVILRCVPISNHLYFYWYRQILGQKVEFLVSFYNNEISEKSEIFDDQFSVERPDGSNFTLKIRSTKLEDSAMYFCASSLYNEQFFGPGTRLTVL.

The DNA of the CDR3 is TGTGCCAGTAGTATTATGGCGAACAGAAGTCCTGGAAACACCATATATTTT. Its protein product is CASSIMANRSPGNTIYF. The V call is TRBV19, the J call TRBJ1-3, with no clear D. Trimming removed 3 bases at V and 2 bases at J, with 17 bases between. Germline assignment: CDR1 LNHDA and CDR2 SQIVND (reference sequence). The CDR3 has 17 amino acids.

The rearrangement links TRBV18 to TRBJ2-1; D is perhaps TRBD1 (5 bases). The ends were cut back, 0 bases at V and 8 bases at J, with 17 bases in the middle. This CDR3 is built from 16 residues. Germline CDR1 KGHSH, CDR2 LQKENI. CDR3 protein: CASSPPRGLGVDEQFF. CDR3 DNA sequence: TGTGCCAGCTCACCACCAAGGGGCCTGGGTGTCGATGAGCAGTTCTTC. Full variable domain (outside the CDR3, taken from reference TRBV18 and TRBJ2-1): NAGVMQNPRHLVRRRGQEARLRCSPMKGHSHVYWYRQLPEEGLKFMVYLQKENIIDESGMPKERFSAEFPKEGPSILRIQQVVRGDSAAYFCASSPPRGLGVDEQFFGPGTRLTVL.

With respect to this clone: An end of the junction differs from the germline gene, which may be a read error. The chain is built from TRBV7-7 and TRBJ2-5; perhaps TRBD1 as D (6 bases). The CDR3 runs to 14 residues. The germline CDR1 and CDR2 sequences are SSHAT and FNYEAQ (reference sequence). The CDR3: CASSLQGSRETQYF. The CDR3 DNA is TGTGCTAGCAGTCTTCAGGGGTCACGAGAGACCCAGTACTTC.

The chain joins TRBV28 to TRBJ2-7, with D perhaps TRBD2 (5 bases). The germline V gene encodes CDR1 MDHEN and CDR2 SYDVKM. Deletions cut 5 bases from V and 2 bases from J, with 19 bases between. The CDR3 runs 16 residues. The DNA for the CDR3 is TGTGCCAGCAGTCCCCTCCCCGGGGAAGACCCCTACGAGCAGTACTTC. It translates to CASSPLPGEDPYEQYF. Together with reference TRBV28 and TRBJ2-7, the CDR3 gives the full variable domain: DVKVTQSSRYLVKRTGEKVFLECVQDMDHENMFWYRQDPGLGLRLIYFSYDVKMKEKGDIPEGYSVSREKKERFSLILESASTNQTSMYLCASSPLPGEDPYEQYFGPGTRLTVT.

The chain recombines TRBV15 with TRBJ2-7, with 7 positions matching TRBD1. Germline CDR1 reads LNHNV; CDR2 reads YYDKDF (reference sequence). The CDR3 covers 15 residues. V dropped 8 bases and J dropped 2; count of bases not matched to a gene: 12. DNA for the CDR3: TGTGCCACCGCGATAGGAAGGGGGCTCACCTACGAGCAGTACTTC. This translates into CATAIGRGLTYEQYF. The whole variable domain, remainder taken from reference TRBV15 and TRBJ2-7, is DAMVIQNPRYQVTQFGKPVTLSCSQTLNHNVMYWYQQKSSQAPKLLFHYYDKDFNNEADTPDNFQSRRPNTSFCFLDIRSPGLGDTAMYLCATAIGRGLTYEQYFGPGTRLTVT.

The chain is built from TRBV5-1 and TRBJ1-2; 8 bases match TRBD1. This CDR3 is built from 13 residues. V was clipped by 6 bases and J by 3 bases; unmatched bases: 4. CDR1 and CDR2 from the germline V gene are SGHRS and YFSETQ. The DNA for the CDR3 is TGCGCCAGCAACCCAGGGGGCCACTATGGCTACACCTTC. Its translation is CASNPGGHYGYTF.

Comments on this clone: The same CDR3 can be traced to other DNA sequences in this sample. V gene TRBV2 combines with J gene TRBJ2-7; no definite D call. This CDR3 has 13 residues. V was cut by 4 bases and J by 0 bases, with 7 bases left in between. Germline CDR1 is SNHLY and CDR2 is FYNNEI. CDR3 sequence (DNA): TGTGCCAGCAGTGTGGGCGCCTCCTACGAGCAGTACTTC. It yields the protein CASSVGASYEQYF.

This clone was observed a single time. V and J are TRBV6-6 and TRBJ1-5, with D perhaps matching TRBD1 (5 bases). The CDR3 is 14 amino acids. Trimming shortened V by 5 bases and J by 7 bases, and 15 bases separated the two germline ends. The germline V gene has CDR1 MNHNY and CDR2 SVGAGI (reference sequence). The CDR3 nucleotides read TGTGCCAGCAGTGGGCCCGGGGGGGGACAGCCCCAGCATTTT. The encoded protein is CASSGPGGGQPQHF.

CDR3 DNA sequence: TGTGCCAGCAGCGTCCTCTCAAGTGAGCAGTTCTTC. It translates to CASSVLSSEQFF. This chain joins TRBV9 and TRBJ2-1; no reliable D call. The length of the CDR3 is 12 residues. Germline V gives CDR1 SGDLS, CDR2 YYNGEE. V was pared by 2 bases and J by 9 bases, with 9 bases between. Full variable domain (rest looked up from reference TRBV9 and TRBJ2-1): DSGVTQTPKHLITATGQRVTLRCSPRSGDLSVYWYQQSLDQGLQFLIQYYNGEERAKGNILERFSAQQFPDLHSELNLSSLELGDSALYFCASSVLSSEQFFGPGTRLTVL.

The rearrangement uses TRBV4-1 and TRBJ2-7, with TRBD2 identical over 8 bases. The junction had 5 bases not matched to a gene; V was cut back by 0 bases and J by 1 base. This CDR3 region has 16 residues. Germline V gene sequence: CDR1 MGHRA, CDR2 YSYEKL. The CDR3 DNA reads as TGCGCCAGCAGCCAAGAGAGCGGGGGAACATCCTACGAGCAGTACTTC. This encodes CASSQESGGTSYEQYF.

The chain has TRBV30 and TRBJ2-1; no definite D call. This CDR3 has 13 residues. V was pared by 0 bases and J by 2 bases, with 5 bases between. Per germline, CDR1 GTSNPN and CDR2 SVGIG (reference sequence). CDR3 nucleotides: TGTGCCTGGAGTGTATTTGCCTACAATGAGCAGTTCTTC. Encoded protein: CAWSVFAYNEQFF.

The chain is built from TRBV6-5 and TRBJ2-7, with 11 bases matching TRBD2. With 6 bases clipped from V and 5 bases from J, the junction kept 6 bases outside the gene matches. CDR1 and CDR2 (germline): MNHEY, SVGAGI. CDR3 length: 14 residues. As DNA, the CDR3 is TGTGCCAGCAGACTAGCGGGAGTATGGGACGAGCAGTACTTC. Its protein product is CASRLAGVWDEQYF.

The chain recombines TRBV11-2 with TRBJ2-2; TRBD1 or TRBD2 may be the D gene (5 bases each). The V end was cut by 6 bases, the J end by 6 bases, with 17 bases between. Germline loops: CDR1 SGHAT, CDR2 FQNNGV. The CDR3 totals 15 residues. The DNA of the CDR3 is TGTGCCAGCAGGCTGACGGTCGAGGGGCCCGGGGAGCTGTTTTTT. Amino acids: CASRLTVEGPGELFF.

This chain connects TRBV13 to TRBJ2-1, with D unresolved. Germline CDR1 PRHDT, CDR2 FYEKMQ (reference sequence). This CDR3 has 13 amino acids. Trimming took off 5 bases at V and 6 bases at J, with 11 bases between the two ends. CDR3 sequence: CASSPERRNEQFF. In DNA, the CDR3 is TGTGCCAGCAGCCCAGAGAGGCGCAATGAGCAGTTCTTC.

This chain joins TRBV19 and TRBJ1-5, with a tentative D call TRBD1 (5 bases). The V and J ends lost 1 base and 5 bases respectively, with 9 bases between them. Per the germline V gene, CDR1 is LNHDA and CDR2 is SQIVND (reference sequence). There are 14 residues in the CDR3. The CDR3 here is CASSIVRDDQPQHF. The CDR3, as DNA: TGTGCCAGTAGTATAGTCAGGGATGATCAGCCCCAGCATTTT. Variable domain in full (rest from reference TRBV19 and TRBJ1-5): DGGITQSPKYLFRKEGQNVTLSCEQNLNHDAMYWYRQDPGQGLRLIYYSQIVNDFQKGDIAEGYSVSREKKESFPLTVTSAQKNPTAFYLCASSIVRDDQPQHFGDGTRLSIL.